This entry lists 2 T cell receptor beta chains sequenced from one sample in a study of identical twins (dated by TCRdb to the mid-2010s). The library relied on 5' RACE. The listed sequencing device is Illumina HiSeq 2000. The public reads were reanalyzed by TCRdb: fastp trimming at Q25, MiXCR alignment, in-frame beta chains only. Each CDR3 protein gets just one entry, which takes the most common genes and DNA from the rows behind it. This sample is represented by approximately 620,000 distinct CDR3 sequences; 8.6% of them were singletons. The ten largest clones represent approximately 0.96% of the sample. These data are also associated with another study on yellow fever vaccine responses in identical twins.

The source material was PBMCs. These receptors came from a woman under 30 in good health.

The rearrangement joins TRBV20-1 to TRBJ1-2; D gene uncertain. The CDR3 runs 15 residues. The germline CDR1 and CDR2 sequences are DFQATT and SNEGSKA (reference sequence). Trimming stripped 4 bases from V and 8 bases from J, with 23 bases between. The CDR3 spells CSAIPSYPGLAGYTF. CDR3 DNA: TGCAGTGCTATACCATCCTACCCTGGGTTGGCGGGCTACACCTTC.

A few counts support this clonotype. This sequence joins TRBV6-1 and TRBJ2-7, with TRBD1 as a possible D gene (5 bases). Germline-derived CDR1 and CDR2 are MNHNS and SASEGT. Deletions cut 6 bases from V and 0 bases from J, with 12 bases between. The length of the CDR3 is 14 residues. CDR3 DNA: TGTGCCAGCAGCCGCGAGACAGACTCCTACGAGCAGTACTTC. Its translation is CASSRETDSYEQYF.